These T cell receptor beta chains were read from a single sample in a study of T cell responses to AZD1222 COVID-19 vaccine. Profiled with immunoSEQ multiplex PCR; TCRdb holds only in-frame clones, not every one. The data show about 120,000 clones, 85% to 90% seen once. The sequencing used peripheral blood, collected on day 0 of AZD1222 vaccination. Receptor source: an adult in good health. Each CDR3 is given with its conserved first and last residue. D genes are given only for firm matches. Only part of the rows carry a size: once, few, many, or a class if the clone is expanded.

size: NA; D: TRBD1; J: TRBJ1-3; V: TRBV4-3; DNA: TGCGCCAGCAGCCAAGCCAGGGGGCCTGGAAACACCATATATTTT; CDR3: CASSQARGPGNTIYF
size: NA; D: TRBD1; J: TRBJ1-5; V: TRBV5-5; DNA: TGTGCCAGCAGCTTTGGGACAGGAGACAATCAGCCCCAGCATTTT; CDR3: CASSFGTGDNQPQHF
size: few; D: TRBD1; J: TRBJ1-2; V: TRBV7-8; DNA: TGTGCCAGCAGCATCGGACAGGGGATCGGCTACACCTTC; CDR3: CASSIGQGIGYTF
size: NA; D: NA; J: TRBJ1-4; V: TRBV4-1; DNA: TGCGCCAGCAGCCAAGAAGGTTACCTCGGCGAAAAACTGTTTTTT; CDR3: CASSQEGYLGEKLFF
size: NA; D: NA; J: TRBJ1-6; V: TRBV5-1; DNA: TGCGCCAGCAGCTTACGGCAGGATAATTCACCCCTCCACTTT; CDR3: CASSLRQDNSPLHF
size: once; D: TRBD2; J: TRBJ2-1; V: TRBV13; DNA: TGTGCCAGCAGCTTCCTTAGCGGGGATAATGAGCAGTTCTTC; CDR3: CASSFLSGDNEQFF
size: NA; D: NA; J: TRBJ1-6; V: TRBV7-2; DNA: TGTGCCAGCAGGTCCGACACCCCCTATAATTCACCCCTCCACTTT; CDR3: CASRSDTPYNSPLHF
size: NA; D: NA; J: TRBJ2-5; V: TRBV5-4; DNA: TGTGCCAGCAGCTTCCGGGACTACCAAGAGACCCAGTACTTC; CDR3: CASSFRDYQETQYF
size: once; D: NA; J: TRBJ2-5; V: TRBV2; DNA: TGTGCCAGCTGGGGTCCGGAAAGAGAGACCCAGTACTTC; CDR3: CASWGPERETQYF
size: NA; D: NA; J: TRBJ2-1; V: TRBV21-1; DNA: TGTGCCAGCAGCAAATACTCTAAGATTTCCTACAATGAGCAGTTCTTC; CDR3: CASSKYSKISYNEQFF
size: NA; D: NA; J: TRBJ2-1; V: TRBV7-6; DNA: TGTGCCAGCAGCTTCTCGGACACGCGAGGCGATGAGCAGTTCTTC; CDR3: CASSFSDTRGDEQFF
size: NA; D: TRBD2; J: TRBJ2-5; V: TRBV11-2; DNA: TGTGCCAGCAGCTTAGTTGGGGGGGGACAAGAGACCCAGTACTTC; CDR3: CASSLVGGGQETQYF
size: NA; D: NA; J: TRBJ1-1; V: TRBV7-9; DNA: TGTGCCAGCAGTATCCAAGGGGGGCTGAACACTGAAGCTTTCTTT; CDR3: CASSIQGGLNTEAFF
size: NA; D: TRBD2; J: TRBJ2-2; V: TRBV18; DNA: TGTGCCAGCTCACCACCAGGGACTAGCGTTGGCGGGGAGCTGTTTTTT; CDR3: CASSPPGTSVGGELFF
size: NA; D: NA; J: TRBJ2-6; V: TRBV7-3; DNA: TGTGCCAGCAGCCATGTGGTTGGGGCCAACGTCCTGACTTTC; CDR3: CASSHVVGANVLTF
size: NA; D: NA; J: TRBJ1-5; V: TRBV27; DNA: TGTGCCAGCATGGTCCGCTTGGGCAATCAGCCCCAGCATTTT; CDR3: CASMVRLGNQPQHF
size: NA; D: NA; J: TRBJ2-2; V: TRBV2; DNA: TGTGCCAGCAGTGAAGGGGGGCCCCTCAACACCGGGGAGCTGTTTTTT; CDR3: CASSEGGPLNTGELFF
size: NA; D: NA; J: TRBJ1-1; V: TRBV6-1; DNA: TGTGCCAGCAGTGAAGTGCTCAATCTAGCTTTCTTT; CDR3: CASSEVLNLAFF
size: NA; D: NA; J: TRBJ2-2; V: TRBV3-1/TRBV3-2; DNA: TGTGCCAGCAGCCAAGATCTTCAGGAGCTGTTTTTT; CDR3: CASSQDLQELFF
size: few; D: NA; J: TRBJ2-7; V: TRBV7-9; DNA: TGTGCCAGCAGCATGGGGGAATTGGCCTACGAGCAGTACTTC; CDR3: CASSMGELAYEQYF
size: few; D: TRBD1; J: TRBJ1-4; V: TRBV10-3; DNA: TGTGCCACCGGGTGGGACAGGGGGGAAGAAAAACTGTTTTTT; CDR3: CATGWDRGEEKLFF
size: few; D: NA; J: TRBJ2-6; V: TRBV6-2/TRBV6-3; DNA: TGTGCCAGCAGTCATGGCGGGGGCACCGGGGCCAACGTCCTGACTTTC; CDR3: CASSHGGGTGANVLTF
size: NA; D: NA; J: TRBJ2-6; V: TRBV7-8; DNA: TGTGCCAGCAGCTTAGTCGGGAGATTAAGGTCTGGGGCCAACGTCCTGACTTTC; CDR3: CASSLVGRLRSGANVLTF
size: NA; D: NA; J: TRBJ2-6; V: TRBV19; DNA: TGTGCCAGTTCAGGGATTGGCGGGGCCAACGTCCTGACTTTC; CDR3: CASSGIGGANVLTF
size: NA; D: NA; J: TRBJ1-1; V: TRBV20-1; DNA: TGCAGTGCTAGTTGGGGGAACACTGAAGCTTTCTTT; CDR3: CSASWGNTEAFF
size: once; D: NA; J: TRBJ1-1; V: TRBV5-1; DNA: TGCGCCAGCGGGGGGACCAAGGACACTGAAGCTTTCTTT; CDR3: CASGGTKDTEAFF
size: NA; D: TRBD1; J: TRBJ1-6; V: TRBV7-8; DNA: TGTGCCAGCAGCTTGGGACAGGGGGGTTCAAATTCACCCCTCCACTTT; CDR3: CASSLGQGGSNSPLHF
size: NA; D: NA; J: TRBJ1-2; V: TRBV7-9; DNA: TGTGCCAGCAGCTTAGAACAGGCCGTAAGCTACACCTTC; CDR3: CASSLEQAVSYTF
size: NA; D: NA; J: TRBJ2-3; V: TRBV3-1/TRBV3-2; DNA: TGTGCCAGCAGCCAGGATTCTTACAGGGATACAGATACGCAGTATTTT; CDR3: CASSQDSYRDTDTQYF
size: NA; D: NA; J: TRBJ1-3; V: TRBV7-9; DNA: TGTGCCAGCAGATCAGGGAGCTCTGGAAACACCATATATTTT; CDR3: CASRSGSSGNTIYF
size: NA; D: NA; J: TRBJ1-5; V: TRBV19; DNA: TGTGCCAGTAGTATATCGGGGGGGAATCAGCCCCAGCATTTT; CDR3: CASSISGGNQPQHF
size: NA; D: TRBD2; J: TRBJ2-5; V: TRBV9; DNA: TGTGCCAGCAGCGCCTATTCGGGACTAGCGGGAGAGACCCAGTACTTC; CDR3: CASSAYSGLAGETQYF
size: NA; D: TRBD1; J: TRBJ2-1; V: TRBV10-3; DNA: TGTGCCATCAGTGGAGGGACAGACAATGAGCAGTTCTTC; CDR3: CAISGGTDNEQFF
size: NA; D: NA; J: TRBJ1-2; V: TRBV19; DNA: TGTGCCAGTAGTCCCGGGGTAAACTATGGCTACACCTTC; CDR3: CASSPGVNYGYTF
size: few; D: NA; J: TRBJ1-1; V: TRBV7-2; DNA: TGTGCCAGCAGCTTAGGTTGGACTGAAGCTTTCTTT; CDR3: CASSLGWTEAFF
size: few; D: NA; J: TRBJ1-2; V: TRBV6-6; DNA: TGTGCCAGCAGTTACTCCCAGGGGAAGGGCTACACCTTC; CDR3: CASSYSQGKGYTF
size: NA; D: NA; J: TRBJ1-5; V: TRBV11-2; DNA: TGTGCCAGCAGCTTAGAGCCGGGACAGCCCCAGCATTTT; CDR3: CASSLEPGQPQHF
size: NA; D: TRBD2; J: TRBJ2-1; V: TRBV11-2; DNA: TGTGCCAGCAGCCCACGGACTAGCGGGTTACAGTTCTTC; CDR3: CASSPRTSGLQFF
size: NA; D: NA; J: TRBJ1-1; V: TRBV3-1/TRBV3-2; DNA: TGTGCCAGCATTGGCGTGAACACTGAAGCTTTCTTT; CDR3: CASIGVNTEAFF
size: few; D: TRBD1; J: TRBJ1-1; V: TRBV29-1; DNA: TGCAGCGTTTCGACAGGGGTCACTGAAGCTTTCTTT; CDR3: CSVSTGVTEAFF
size: NA; D: NA; J: TRBJ1-6; V: TRBV19; DNA: TGTGCCAGTAAGCGGGGTTCCTATAATTCACCCCTCCACTTT; CDR3: CASKRGSYNSPLHF
size: NA; D: NA; J: TRBJ1-1; V: TRBV19; DNA: TGTGCCAGTAGACTATCAGGTCAGGGGCCTGAAGCTTTCTTT; CDR3: CASRLSGQGPEAFF
size: NA; D: TRBD1; J: TRBJ1-2; V: TRBV12-3/TRBV12-4; DNA: TGTGCCAGCAGTTTAGTTACAGGGGGTGGCTACACCTTC; CDR3: CASSLVTGGGYTF
size: NA; D: TRBD1; J: TRBJ1-5; V: TRBV4-1; DNA: TGCGCCAGCAGCCAAGACCCGGGACAGTCCCACAATCAGCCCCAGCATTTT; CDR3: CASSQDPGQSHNQPQHF
size: NA; D: NA; J: TRBJ1-1; V: TRBV7-2; DNA: TGTGCCAGCAGCTTGTTGAACACTGAAGCTTTCTTT; CDR3: CASSLLNTEAFF
size: NA; D: TRBD1; J: TRBJ1-4; V: TRBV3-1/TRBV3-2; DNA: TGTGCCAGCAGCCAAGCCGGGACAGGGAAGGGAAAACTGTTTTTT; CDR3: CASSQAGTGKGKLFF
size: NA; D: NA; J: TRBJ2-2; V: TRBV9; DNA: TGTGCCAGCAGCCCCCAGGGAGATAGGTTGACCGGGGAGCTGTTTTTT; CDR3: CASSPQGDRLTGELFF
size: NA; D: NA; J: TRBJ1-1; V: TRBV6-2/TRBV6-3; DNA: TGTGCCAGCAGTTCCCAGGGCTATGATGGTTCCCTGAACACTGAAGCTTTCTTT; CDR3: CASSSQGYDGSLNTEAFF
size: NA; D: NA; J: TRBJ2-2; V: TRBV7-3; DNA: TGTGCCAGCAGCCGCGGGGAAGCGATGGAGCTGTTTTTT; CDR3: CASSRGEAMELFF
size: NA; D: NA; J: TRBJ2-2; V: TRBV5-1; DNA: TGCGCCAGCACCCGGCCGACAGGGAACACCGGGGAGCTGTTTTTT; CDR3: CASTRPTGNTGELFF
size: NA; D: NA; J: TRBJ1-4; V: TRBV19; DNA: TGTGCCAGTAGTAGCTACAGGGAGGGGGAAAAACTGTTTTTT; CDR3: CASSSYREGEKLFF
size: NA; D: TRBD1; J: TRBJ1-1; V: TRBV7-8; DNA: TGTGCCAGCAGACTAGGGAGGGACAGGTTTGAGGCGAACACTGAAGCTTTCTTT; CDR3: CASRLGRDRFEANTEAFF
size: NA; D: NA; J: TRBJ2-3; V: TRBV7-3; DNA: TGTGCCAGCAGCTTATCCCTCAGCTCGGGGACAGATACGCAGTATTTT; CDR3: CASSLSLSSGTDTQYF